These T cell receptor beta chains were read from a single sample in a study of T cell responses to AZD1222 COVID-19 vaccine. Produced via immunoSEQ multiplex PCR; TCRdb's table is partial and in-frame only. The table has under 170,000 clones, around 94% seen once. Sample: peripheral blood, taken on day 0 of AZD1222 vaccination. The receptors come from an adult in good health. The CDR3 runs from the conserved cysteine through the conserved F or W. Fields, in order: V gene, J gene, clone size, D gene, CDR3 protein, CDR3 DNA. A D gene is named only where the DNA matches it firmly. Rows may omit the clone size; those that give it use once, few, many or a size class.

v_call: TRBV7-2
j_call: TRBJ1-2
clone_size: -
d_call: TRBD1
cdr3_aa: CASSLVQGDYGYTF
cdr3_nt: TGTGCCAGCAGCTTAGTGCAGGGGGACTATGGCTACACCTTC

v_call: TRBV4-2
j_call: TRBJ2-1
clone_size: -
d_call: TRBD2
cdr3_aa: CASSQDPGLAAYNEQFF
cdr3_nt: TGTGCCAGCAGCCAAGATCCGGGACTAGCGGCCTACAATGAGCAGTTCTTC

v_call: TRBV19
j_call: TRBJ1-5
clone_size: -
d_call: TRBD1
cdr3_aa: CASSILQGVNQPQHF
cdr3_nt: TGTGCCAGTAGTATTCTACAGGGGGTAAATCAGCCCCAGCATTTT

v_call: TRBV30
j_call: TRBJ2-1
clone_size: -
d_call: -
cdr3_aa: CAWSARAYNEQFF
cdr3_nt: TGTGCCTGGTCCGCGCGGGCTTACAATGAGCAGTTCTTC

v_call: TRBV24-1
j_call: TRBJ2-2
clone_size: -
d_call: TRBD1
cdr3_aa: CATSGGTGGGELFF
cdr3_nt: TGTGCCACCAGTGGCGGGACAGGGGGCGGGGAGCTGTTTTTT

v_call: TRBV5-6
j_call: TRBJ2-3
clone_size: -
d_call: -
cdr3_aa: CASRTSTDTQYF
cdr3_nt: TGTGCCAGCAGAACAAGCACAGATACGCAGTATTTT

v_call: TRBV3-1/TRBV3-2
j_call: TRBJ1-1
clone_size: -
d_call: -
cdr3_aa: CASSQVCPGGSGTEAFF
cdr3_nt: TGTGCCAGCAGCCAAGTTTGCCCGGGGGGTAGCGGCACTGAAGCTTTCTTT

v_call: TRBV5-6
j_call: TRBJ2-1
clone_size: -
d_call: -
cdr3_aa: CASRLERSLYNEQFF
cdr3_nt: TGTGCCAGCAGATTAGAGCGGAGCCTATACAATGAGCAGTTCTTC

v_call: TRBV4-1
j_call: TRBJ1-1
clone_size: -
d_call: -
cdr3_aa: CASSQTSGPTEAFF
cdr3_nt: TGCGCCAGCAGCCAGACCTCAGGGCCCACTGAAGCTTTCTTT

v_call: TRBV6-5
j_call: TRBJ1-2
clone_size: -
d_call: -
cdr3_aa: CASSYNYGYTF
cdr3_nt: TGTGCCAGCAGTTATAACTATGGCTACACCTTC

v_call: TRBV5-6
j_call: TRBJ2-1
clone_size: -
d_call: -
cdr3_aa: CASSLASSRLYNEQFF
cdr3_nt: TGTGCCAGCAGCTTGGCTTCTAGTCGCCTCTACAATGAGCAGTTCTTC

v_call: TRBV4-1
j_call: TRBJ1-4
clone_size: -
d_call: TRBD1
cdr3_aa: CASSRPPEGRGRTNEKLFF
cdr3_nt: TGCGCCAGCAGCCGCCCCCCGGAGGGCAGGGGGCGAACTAATGAAAAACTGTTTTTT

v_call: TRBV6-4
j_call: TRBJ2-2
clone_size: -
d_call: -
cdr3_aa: CASSVSGETGELFF
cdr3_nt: TGTGCCAGCAGTGTGAGTGGGGAGACCGGGGAGCTGTTTTTT

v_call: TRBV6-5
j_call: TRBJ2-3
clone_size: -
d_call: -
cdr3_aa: CASSYTRAQDTQYF
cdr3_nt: TGTGCCAGCAGTTACACTCGGGCCCAAGATACGCAGTATTTT

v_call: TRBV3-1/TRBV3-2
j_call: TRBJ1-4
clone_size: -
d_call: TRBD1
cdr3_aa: CASSQDGTGGEKLFF
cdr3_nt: TGTGCCAGCAGCCAAGACGGGACAGGGGGTGAAAAACTGTTTTTT

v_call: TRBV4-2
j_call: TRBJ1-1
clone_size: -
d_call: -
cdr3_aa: CASSQGTGAFF
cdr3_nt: TGTGCCAGCAGCCAAGGGACCGGAGCTTTCTTT

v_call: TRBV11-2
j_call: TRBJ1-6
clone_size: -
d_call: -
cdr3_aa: CASSWDGAGSPLHF
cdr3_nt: TGTGCCAGCAGCTGGGACGGCGCGGGGTCACCCCTCCACTTT

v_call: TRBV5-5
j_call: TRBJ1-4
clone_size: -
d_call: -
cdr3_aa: CASSRDGGREKLFF
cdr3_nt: TGTGCCAGCAGCCGGGACGGTGGGCGTGAAAAACTGTTTTTT

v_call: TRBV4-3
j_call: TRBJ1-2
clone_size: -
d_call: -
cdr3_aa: CASSHGGGRINYGYTF
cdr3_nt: TGCGCCAGCAGCCATGGGGGGGGGAGAATCAACTATGGCTACACCTTC

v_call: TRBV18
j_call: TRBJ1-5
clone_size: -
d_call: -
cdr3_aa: CASSTLYSNQPQHF
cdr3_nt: TGTGCCAGCTCGACCTTGTATAGCAATCAGCCCCAGCATTTT

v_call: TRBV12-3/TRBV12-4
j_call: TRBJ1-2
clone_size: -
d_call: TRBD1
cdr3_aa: CASRKTGDYGYTF
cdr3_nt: TGTGCCAGCAGAAAGACAGGGGACTATGGCTACACCTTC

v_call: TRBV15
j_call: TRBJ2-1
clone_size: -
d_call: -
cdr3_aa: CATSRVGVVNEQFF
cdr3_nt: TGTGCCACCAGCAGAGTCGGGGTTGTCAATGAGCAGTTCTTC

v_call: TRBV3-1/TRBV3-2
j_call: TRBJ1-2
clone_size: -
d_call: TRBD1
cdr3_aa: CASSQEQGAAYGYTF
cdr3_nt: TGTGCCAGCAGCCAAGAACAGGGGGCGGCCTATGGCTACACCTTC

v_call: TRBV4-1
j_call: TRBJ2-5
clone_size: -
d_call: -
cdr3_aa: CASSPRGRSGLVRETQYF
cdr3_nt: TGCGCCAGCAGCCCCAGGGGACGCTCCGGACTAGTCCGAGAGACCCAGTACTTC

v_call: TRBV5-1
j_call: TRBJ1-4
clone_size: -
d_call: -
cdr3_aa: CASRQTATNEKLFF
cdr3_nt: TGCGCCAGCAGGCAGACAGCAACTAATGAAAAACTGTTTTTT

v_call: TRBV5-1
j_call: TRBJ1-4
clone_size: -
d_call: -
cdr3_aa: CASSTGNEKLFF
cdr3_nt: TGCGCCAGCAGCACGGGTAATGAAAAACTGTTTTTT

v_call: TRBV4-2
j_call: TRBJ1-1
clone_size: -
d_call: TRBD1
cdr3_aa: CASSQDRGREYGNTEAFF
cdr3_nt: TGTGCCAGCAGCCAAGATAGGGGGCGAGAGTATGGGAACACTGAAGCTTTCTTT

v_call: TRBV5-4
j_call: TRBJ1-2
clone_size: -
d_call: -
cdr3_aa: CASSLVDRDGYTF
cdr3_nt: TGTGCCAGCAGCTTGGTGGACAGAGATGGCTACACCTTC

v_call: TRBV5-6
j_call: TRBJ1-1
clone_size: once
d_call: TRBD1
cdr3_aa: CASSPRDRPTEAFF
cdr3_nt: TGTGCCAGCAGCCCCCGGGACAGGCCTACTGAAGCTTTCTTT

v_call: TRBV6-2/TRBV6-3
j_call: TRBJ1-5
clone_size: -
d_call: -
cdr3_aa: CASTPRVNRPQHF
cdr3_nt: TGTGCCAGCACCCCGAGGGTCAATCGGCCCCAGCATTTT

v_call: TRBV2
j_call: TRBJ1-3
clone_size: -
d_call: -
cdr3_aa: CASDRRLSGNTIYF
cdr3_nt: TGTGCCAGCGACCGACGGCTGTCTGGAAACACCATATATTTT

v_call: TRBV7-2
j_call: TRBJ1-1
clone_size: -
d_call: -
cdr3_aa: CASLLGRGQIAEAFF
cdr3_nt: TGTGCCAGTCTCTTGGGCCGAGGACAAATCGCTGAAGCTTTCTTT

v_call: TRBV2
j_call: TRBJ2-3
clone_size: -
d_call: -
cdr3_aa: CASSSTLGFIADTQYF
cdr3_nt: TGTGCCAGCAGCTCGACACTAGGGTTCATCGCAGATACGCAGTATTTT

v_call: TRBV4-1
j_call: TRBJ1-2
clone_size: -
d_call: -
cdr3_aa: CASSQAGTPYGYTF
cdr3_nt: TGCGCCAGCAGCCAAGCCGGGACACCTTATGGCTACACCTTC

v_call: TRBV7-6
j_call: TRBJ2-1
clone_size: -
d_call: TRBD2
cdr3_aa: CASSFLAGAYNEQFF
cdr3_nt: TGTGCCAGCAGCTTCCTAGCGGGAGCCTACAATGAGCAGTTCTTC

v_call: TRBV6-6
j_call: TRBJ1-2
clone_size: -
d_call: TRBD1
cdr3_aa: CASSYSTGDRNYGYTF
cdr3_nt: TGTGCCAGCAGTTATTCGACAGGGGATAGAAACTATGGCTACACCTTC

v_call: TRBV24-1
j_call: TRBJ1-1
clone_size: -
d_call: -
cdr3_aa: CATSATGNTEAFF
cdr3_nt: TGTGCCACCAGTGCAACGGGGAACACTGAAGCTTTCTTT

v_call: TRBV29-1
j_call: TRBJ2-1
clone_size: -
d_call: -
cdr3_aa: CSVEEGGNEQFF
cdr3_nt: TGCAGCGTTGAAGAAGGCGGCAATGAGCAGTTCTTC

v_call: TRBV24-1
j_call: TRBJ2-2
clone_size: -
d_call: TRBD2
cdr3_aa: CATSDLRTSGDPGELFF
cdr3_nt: TGTGCCACCAGTGATCTCCGGACTAGCGGGGACCCCGGGGAGCTGTTTTTT

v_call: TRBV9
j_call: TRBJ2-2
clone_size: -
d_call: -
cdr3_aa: CASSPALGTTNTGELFF
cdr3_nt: TGTGCCAGCAGCCCAGCCTTAGGGACCACGAACACCGGGGAGCTGTTTTTT

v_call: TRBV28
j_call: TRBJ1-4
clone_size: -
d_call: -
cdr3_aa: CASNSVIAEKLFF
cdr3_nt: TGTGCCAGCAATTCGGTGATTGCTGAAAAACTGTTTTTT